The clone carrying this T cell receptor (beta chain) was seen only once. The data were obtained in a study of blood T cell repertoires in COVID-19. Study background: Specimens from acute and convalescent COVID-19 originated in the United States, Italy and Spain. Sources were T cells, B-cell-depleted T cells, or PBMCs; the material itself was cDNA or gDNA.

The authors' processing: Reference gene primer amplification in the assay estimated nucleated cell counts. Sequencing used immunoSEQ multiplex PCR; TCRdb keeps in-frame clones, though not all of them. V and J calls and clone size follow that table, whereas D and trimming were derived from the DNA. The sample has 250,000 to 350,000 clones; 80% to 90% are singletons. From germline, CDR1 is KGHDR and CDR2 SFDVKD. This CDR3 is built from 16 residues. The trim removed 1 base at V and 3 bases at J, leaving 4 bases unmatched. The source material was peripheral blood. This sequence originates from a man aged 25 to 40 with acute or convalescent COVID-19. The chain employs TRBV24-1 and TRBJ2-1; 8 bases match TRBD2. This CDR3 is CATSDFRAGDYNEQFF. The CDR3 DNA reads TGTGCCACCAGTGATTTTAGAGCGGGAGACTACAATGAGCAGTTCTTC.